The rows below give T cell receptor beta chains drawn from one sample of a study of blood T cell repertoires in COVID-19. Clones were sequenced by immunoSEQ multiplex PCR, and TCRdb holds only the in-frame ones, with some missing. Of about 300,000 clones in the sample, 85% are singletons; the top ten hold under 3%. Sequenced material: PBMCs or T cells enriched from blood (not recorded which). All receptors come from a woman aged 50 to 60 who had recovered from COVID-19. Each CDR3 is given with its conserved first and last residue. Fields, in order: V gene, J gene, D gene, clone size, CDR3 DNA, CDR3 protein. A D gene is named only where the DNA matches it firmly. Not all rows give a size; the values are once, few, many and, for expanded clones, a class.

TRBV27	TRBJ2-7	TRBD1	-	TGTGCCAGCAGTTTCGGCCAGGGGGCGGGCGAGCAGTACTTC	CASSFGQGAGEQYF
TRBV27	TRBJ1-6	-	-	TGTGCCAGCAGTTCCCGGACAGCCAATTCACCCCTCCACTTT	CASSSRTANSPLHF
TRBV6-4	TRBJ2-3	-	-	TGTGCCAGCAGTGAGCACAGTGGAGATACGCAGTATTTT	CASSEHSGDTQYF
TRBV10-2	TRBJ1-5	-	-	TGCGCCAGCAGTGAAAGTGGAGTGCTTACCCGGGGCAATCAGCCCCAGCATTTT	CASSESGVLTRGNQPQHF
TRBV14	TRBJ1-1	TRBD1	-	TGTGCCAGCAGCCAAGCCGGGACAGGGGTCGGCACTGAAGCTTTCTTT	CASSQAGTGVGTEAFF
TRBV7-2	TRBJ1-3	-	-	TGTGCCAGCAGCCCGGGACCGGGGGTTCCTGGAAACACCATATATTTT	CASSPGPGVPGNTIYF
TRBV14	TRBJ2-1	TRBD2	-	TGTGCCAGCAGCCGATCTAGCGGGGGCTACAATGAGCAGTTCTTC	CASSRSSGGYNEQFF
TRBV7-8	TRBJ1-1	-	-	TGTGCCAGCAGCTCAGGGTATACTGAAGCTTTCTTT	CASSSGYTEAFF
TRBV7-2	TRBJ1-2	TRBD1	once	TGTGCCAGCAGCTTAGAGGGACAGGTGGGAGGGAGCTACACCTTC	CASSLEGQVGGSYTF
TRBV25-1	TRBJ2-3	-	-	TGTGCCAGCAGTGAATATAATGCAGATACGCAGTATTTT	CASSEYNADTQYF
TRBV5-8	TRBJ2-3	TRBD1	-	TGTGCCAGCAGCTCGGGACAGCCTCTCTTCACAGATACGCAGTATTTT	CASSSGQPLFTDTQYF
TRBV30	TRBJ2-7	-	-	TGTGCCTGGACTCTGGGCGACGTTGGGGGCGCCCCCACCTACGAGCAGTACTTC	CAWTLGDVGGAPTYEQYF
TRBV7-9	TRBJ1-2	-	-	TGTGCCAGCGGCGCCCTAGCTAACTATGGCTACACCTTC	CASGALANYGYTF
TRBV5-6	TRBJ2-7	TRBD2	few	TGTGCCAGCAGCTCACTGGGGATAGCGGGGTCCTACGAGCAGTACTTC	CASSSLGIAGSYEQYF
TRBV9	TRBJ1-1	-	-	TGTGCCAGCAGCGTAGTTCCCAGTTTCGTGAACACTGAAGCTTTCTTT	CASSVVPSFVNTEAFF
TRBV6-5	TRBJ1-6	TRBD1	-	TGTGCCAGCAGTTCGGGACAGGGCAGGTTTCCCCACTTT	CASSSGQGRFPHF
TRBV7-3	TRBJ2-7	-	-	TGTGCCAGCAGCTTAGCGGGGCCACCCTACGAGCAGTACTTC	CASSLAGPPYEQYF
TRBV3-1/TRBV3-2	TRBJ1-1	-	-	TGTGCCAGCAGCCAAGTTGGCGGTTTTGGAGCTGAAGCTTTCTTT	CASSQVGGFGAEAFF
TRBV2	TRBJ1-4	TRBD1	-	TGTGCCAGCAACGGACAGGGGGCATCAGGGTATAATGAAAAACTGTTTTTT	CASNGQGASGYNEKLFF
TRBV11-2	TRBJ2-1	TRBD2	-	TGTGCCAGCAGCTTAGGTGGCGGGAGGAGGGATGAGCAGTTCTTC	CASSLGGGRRDEQFF
TRBV15	TRBJ1-6	-	-	TGTGCCACCAGCAGAGCCACGGGGGTGGGACGATCACCCCTCCACTTT	CATSRATGVGRSPLHF
TRBV7-2	TRBJ1-3	TRBD1	-	TGTGCCAGCAGCCACAGGACAGGGGCAGCTGGAAACACCATATATTTT	CASSHRTGAAGNTIYF
TRBV28	TRBJ1-2	-	-	TGTGCCAGCAGTTTTCCGGGACACCAATGGGGTGGCTACACCTTC	CASSFPGHQWGGYTF
TRBV10-2	TRBJ2-1	TRBD2	-	TGCGCCAGCAGTGAGAGACGGGGGGGTTACAATGAGCAGTTCTTC	CASSERRGGYNEQFF
TRBV29-1	TRBJ1-1	-	-	TGCAGCGTTGATTCCCAGATAAACAAGGAAGCTTTCTTT	CSVDSQINKEAFF
TRBV24-1	TRBJ1-5	-	-	TGTGCCACCAGTGATTCGCTAACAGATTCCCAGCATTTT	CATSDSLTDSQHF
TRBV10-1	TRBJ2-7	-	-	TGCGCCAGCAGTGGTGCAGGGGCGACGGCTGGGCAGTACTTC	CASSGAGATAGQYF
TRBV3-1/TRBV3-2	TRBJ1-2	TRBD1	-	TGTGCCAGCCAGGGGGAACTTAACTATGGCTACACCTTC	CASQGELNYGYTF
TRBV9	TRBJ2-2	-	few	TGTGCCAGCAGCGTAGCCCAAGGGGGCACCGGGGAGCTGTTTTTT	CASSVAQGGTGELFF
TRBV28	TRBJ2-3	TRBD2	-	TGTGCCAGCAGTTTCTCTAGCGGGGGTAGCACAGATACGCAGTATTTT	CASSFSSGGSTDTQYF
TRBV5-1	TRBJ2-7	-	-	TGCGCCAGCAGCCTCACAGGACAGTTCTACGAGCAGTACTTC	CASSLTGQFYEQYF
TRBV5-1	TRBJ1-1	TRBD1	few	TGCGCCAGCAGCTTGGTTACTGGACAGGGGATTAGGGCAAATTCTGAAGCTTTCTTT	CASSLVTGQGIRANSEAFF
TRBV7-3	TRBJ2-1	-	-	TGTGCCAGCAGCTTAGGAGGGGCGGTAACCTACAATGAGCAGTTCTTC	CASSLGGAVTYNEQFF
TRBV6-2/TRBV6-3	TRBJ2-1	TRBD2	-	TGTGCCAGCAGTTACTCGATGGGTAGCGGGAACAATGAGCAGTTCTTC	CASSYSMGSGNNEQFF
TRBV25-1	TRBJ2-5	-	-	TGTGCCAGCAGTACAGGGTTCGCAACCACCCAGTACTTC	CASSTGFATTQYF
TRBV5-4	TRBJ1-2	TRBD1	few	TGTGCCAGCAGCTTGGACAGGGGGTATGGCTACACCTTC	CASSLDRGYGYTF
TRBV7-8	TRBJ2-1	TRBD1	-	TGTGCCAGCAGCTTACTCGGACAGGGTCTCCATGAGCAGTTCTTC	CASSLLGQGLHEQFF
TRBV2	TRBJ2-3	TRBD2	-	TGTGCCAGCAGTGAAGCTAGCGGGGGTTCCTTGGGGCAGTATTTT	CASSEASGGSLGQYF
TRBV7-2	TRBJ2-1	TRBD2	-	TGTGCCAGCAACCTAGCGGGGGGGACCTACAATGAGCAGTTCTTC	CASNLAGGTYNEQFF
TRBV5-1	TRBJ1-2	TRBD1	-	TGCGCCAGCAGCTTAACGGGGACAGGGAACTATGGCTACACCTTC	CASSLTGTGNYGYTF
TRBV29-1	TRBJ1-1	TRBD1	-	TGCAGCGTGACAGGGAGAGGGCTTAACACTGAAGCTTTCTTT	CSVTGRGLNTEAFF
TRBV6-5	TRBJ1-1	-	-	TGTGCCAGCAGTTACTTACAGGGACCCACTGAAGCTTTCTTT	CASSYLQGPTEAFF
TRBV18	TRBJ1-2	-	-	TGTGCCAGCTCACCACTTGAACGGGGAGGGGTTCGGGGCTACACCTTC	CASSPLERGGVRGYTF
TRBV2	TRBJ2-7	-	-	TGTGCCAGCAGTGAAATGCAGGGGAGAGTCCACGAGCAGTACTTC	CASSEMQGRVHEQYF
TRBV24-1	TRBJ1-2	-	-	TGTGCCACCAGTGATGCCAGTAGGGGCTATGGCTACACCTTC	CATSDASRGYGYTF